These 17 T cell receptor beta chains originate from one sample sequenced in a study of breast tumors, draining lymph nodes, adjacent tissues. Axillary draining lymph nodes of breast cancer patients supplied the node samples. TCRdb fed the multiplex PCR reads into MiXCR, producing one record per CDR3 protein. In the table there are approximately 120,000 distinct CDR3 sequences, around 20% of which are singletons. Material: axillary lymph node tissue. The source is a female donor with breast cancer. Some clones in this sample may be carry-over from other donors' samples.

This clonotype occurred many times. V and J are TRBV6-2 or TRBV6-3 and TRBJ2-7; 7 nucleotides align to TRBD2. This CDR3 contains 16 residues. V shed 3 bases, J shed 4 bases, and the junction held 12 bases outside the gene matches. Per germline, CDR1 MNHEY and CDR2 SVGEGT. CDR3 residues: CASSYKASAGEYEQYF. The CDR3, as DNA: TGTGCCAGCAGTTATAAAGCTTCGGCGGGAGAGTACGAGCAGTACTTC.

The chain has TRBV29-1 and TRBJ2-1, with TRBD1 matching 12 bases. CDR1 and CDR2 from the germline V gene are SQVTM and ANQGSEA. The CDR3 is 15 residues long. V dropped 7 bases and J dropped 6; count of bases not matched to a gene: 10. The CDR3 is CSGGTGGSRPNEQFF. CDR3 in DNA: TGCAGCGGCGGGACAGGGGGCAGCCGCCCCAATGAGCAGTTCTTC.

The CDR3: CASGRTGLRNTEAFF. The CDR3 coding sequence is TGTGCCAGCGGTCGGACAGGCCTTCGGAACACTGAAGCTTTCTTT. This chain uses TRBV6-1 with TRBJ1-1; TRBD1 matches 7 bases. With V trimmed by 8 bases and J by 1 base, 10 bases remained unmatched. Germline assignment: CDR1 MNHNS and CDR2 SASEGT. This CDR3 is built from 15 residues.

In this sample, this clonotype turned up many times. The CDR3 bases are TGTGCCAGCAGCTCCACAGACAGCAATGAGCAGTTCTTC. This encodes CASSSTDSNEQFF. This chain joins TRBV7-9 and TRBJ2-1; tentatively, D is TRBD1 (5 bases). Trimming removed 4 bases from V and 6 bases from J, with 10 bases in between. The CDR3 runs 13 residues. CDR1 is SEHNR, CDR2 FQNEAQ, per germline (reference sequence).

This clonotype has ten or more counts. V is TRBV2 and J is TRBJ1-2; TRBD1 is a possible D gene (5 bases). The length of the CDR3 is 14 residues. The germline V and J ends were trimmed by 1 base and 2 bases, with 8 bases remaining between them. Germline loops: CDR1 SNHLY, CDR2 FYNNEI. The CDR3 is CASSEGTQNYGYTF. DNA for the CDR3: TGTGCCAGCAGTGAAGGGACACAGAACTATGGCTACACCTTC.

The rearrangement uses TRBV5-4 and TRBJ2-5, with D perhaps matching TRBD1 or TRBD2 (5 bases each). CDR1 and CDR2 (germline): SGHNT, YYREEE (reference sequence). The CDR3 contains 14 residues. Trimming left V 4 bases short and J 5 bases short, with 15 bases between. The DNA for the CDR3 is TGTGCCAGCAGCCCGGGACGGCATCAGGAGACCCAGTACTTC. This gives the protein CASSPGRHQETQYF.

This clonotype was counted many times. The V call is TRBV20-1, the J call TRBJ2-5; 7 positions agree with TRBD2. The V segment lost 6 bases and the J segment 10 bases; nucleotides outside the gene matches: 17. This CDR3 has 14 residues. Germline CDR1 DFQATT, CDR2 SNEGSKA (reference sequence). CDR3 bases: TGCAGTGCATCGGGGGGTAGCGGTACCGGTGACCAGTACTTC. Amino acid sequence: CSASGGSGTGDQYF.

Many counts were recorded for this clonotype. In nucleotides, the CDR3 is TGTGCCAGCAGCTTAGCCCGGACAGCCGGGGAGCTGTTTTTT. Translating gives CASSLARTAGELFF. V and J are TRBV7-2 and TRBJ2-2, with D perhaps matching TRBD1 (6 bases). V was pared by 0 bases and J by 6 bases, with 8 bases between. CDR3 length equals 14 residues. In germline, CDR1 is SGHTA, CDR2 FQGNSA.

The chain has TRBV28 and TRBJ2-5; D is possibly TRBD1 (6 bases). In germline, CDR1 is MDHEN, CDR2 SYDVKM. V gave up 5 bases and J gave up 0 bases, with 13 bases separating them. The CDR3 consists of 15 residues. CDR3 loop: CASSVTGTNQETQYF. The CDR3 DNA reads as TGTGCCAGCAGTGTAACCGGGACAAACCAAGAGACCCAGTACTTC.

As regards this clonotype: One base away lies a much larger clone, so this may be a sequencing read error. V gene TRBV18 combines with J gene TRBJ2-5; no firm D call. There are 14 residues in the CDR3. Germline V gene data show CDR1 as KGHSH and CDR2 as LQKENI. CDR3 sequence (DNA): TGTGCCAGCTCACCACCAAGCTTACAAGAGGCCCAGTACTTC. Translating it yields CASSPPSLQEAQYF.

This clonotype was seen many times. The chain joins TRBV7-2 to TRBJ2-3, with D possibly being TRBD2 (6 bases). The CDR3 runs 14 residues. Germline assignment: CDR1 SGHTA and CDR2 FQGNSA. Trimming removed 5 bases at V and 2 bases at J, with 11 bases between. The CDR3 loop reads CASSPGRHTDTQYF. The CDR3 DNA follows: TGTGCCAGCAGCCCCGGGAGACACACAGATACGCAGTATTTT.

About this clonotype: A much larger clone differs from this one at a single base, so this may be a read error. The chain uses TRBV20-1 and TRBJ1-5, with D uncertain. The CDR3 runs 15 residues. The germline V gene encodes CDR1 DFQATT and CDR2 SNEGSKA (reference sequence). CDR3 sequence (DNA): TGCAGTGCTAGTGTTGGTTCGTTTAGCAATCGGCCCCAGCATTTT. Its protein is CSASVGSFSNRPQHF.

This clonotype was detected ten times or more. This chain joins TRBV7-3 and TRBJ2-5; perhaps TRBD2 as D (6 bases). The CDR3 is made up of 21 amino acids. Trimming shortened V by 3 bases and J by 1 base, and 30 bases separated the two germline ends. CDR1 and CDR2 from the germline V gene are SGHTA and FQGTGA. The CDR3 reads CASSLGTYLMRGPPLQETQYF. Written as DNA, the CDR3 is TGTGCCAGCAGCTTGGGGACTTACCTTATGAGAGGCCCCCCCCTCCAAGAGACCCAGTACTTC.

Notes on this clonotype: This may arise from a read error, as a much more abundant clone is one base away. The rearrangement uses TRBV29-1 and TRBJ1-2; TRBD1 matches 7 bases. Germline loops: CDR1 SQVTM, CDR2 ANQGSEA. V shed 7 bases, J shed 12 bases, and the junction held 14 bases outside the gene matches. This CDR3 is 12 amino acids long. DNA of the CDR3: TGCAGCGAGTACAGGGGAGGCGACGGCCACACCTTC. Its translation is CSEYRGGDGHTF.

This clonotype was seen repeatedly, ten times or more. The rearrangement uses TRBV10-3 and TRBJ2-1; TRBD1 might be the D (5 bases). From germline, CDR1 is ENHRY and CDR2 SYGVKD. V was pared by 4 bases and J by 3 bases, with 13 bases between. The CDR3 loop spans 15 amino acids. The CDR3 here is CAISGSRDNYNEQFF. CDR3 sequence (DNA): TGTGCCATCAGTGGTAGCAGGGATAACTACAATGAGCAGTTCTTC.

This clonotype was recorded many times. The chain recombines TRBV28 with TRBJ2-7; D is perhaps TRBD1 (6 bases). Germline CDR1 reads MDHEN; CDR2 reads SYDVKM. The CDR3 consists of 14 residues. V lost 4 bases, J lost 7 bases, and 17 bases lay in between. In DNA, the CDR3 is TGTGCCAGCAGTTCCCTCAGGGGTTTGTGGGAGCAGTACTTC. Translation: CASSSLRGLWEQYF.

This sequence joins TRBV6-2 or TRBV6-3 and TRBJ1-3; D may be TRBD1 (5 bases). This CDR3 is built from 14 residues. Trimming pared 6 bases from V and 7 bases from J, leaving 16 bases between. Germline loops: CDR1 MNHEY, CDR2 SVGEGT. CDR3: CASRKGNEVNTIYF. For the CDR3, the DNA is TGTGCCAGCAGGAAGGGGAATGAGGTCAACACCATATATTTT.